The rows below give T cell receptor beta chains drawn from one sample of a study of cytomegalovirus exposure and HLA in healthy donors. Generated by immunoSEQ multiplex PCR, the TCRdb table keeps only in-frame clones and is missing some. The sample lists some 200,000 clones; 70% to 80% were seen once. The sample was PBMCs. The receptors were gathered from a man between 35 and 55 years old in good health and CMV-seronegative. Both conserved end residues are part of each CDR3. D genes are given only for firm matches. Size tells how often a clone was seen (once, few, many) or the class of an expanded clone, and some rows leave it out.

V gene: TRBV28; D gene: NA; clone size: few; J gene: TRBJ1-1; CDR3 protein: CASSLLRNTEAFF; CDR3 DNA: TGTGCCAGCAGTTTACTGAGGAATACTGAAGCTTTCTTT
V gene: TRBV27; D gene: TRBD1; clone size: NA; J gene: TRBJ2-7; CDR3 protein: CASSLRGQGTYEQYF; CDR3 DNA: TGTGCCAGCAGTTTAAGGGGACAGGGGACCTACGAGCAGTACTTC
V gene: TRBV4-1; D gene: TRBD1; clone size: NA; J gene: TRBJ2-5; CDR3 protein: CASSLSPGGRETQYF; CDR3 DNA: TGCGCCAGCAGTCTTTCTCCAGGGGGCAGAGAGACCCAGTACTTC
V gene: TRBV7-9; D gene: TRBD2; clone size: NA; J gene: TRBJ2-1; CDR3 protein: CASSSSALAGGNEQFF; CDR3 DNA: TGTGCCAGCAGCTCCTCCGCACTAGCGGGAGGGAATGAGCAGTTCTTC
V gene: TRBV4-2; D gene: NA; clone size: NA; J gene: TRBJ2-7; CDR3 protein: CASSQEWAGLTYEQYF; CDR3 DNA: TGTGCCAGCAGCCAAGAGTGGGCAGGCCTAACCTACGAGCAGTACTTC
V gene: TRBV9; D gene: TRBD2; clone size: NA; J gene: TRBJ2-3; CDR3 protein: CASSVGGLAGGPHTQYF; CDR3 DNA: TGTGCCAGCAGCGTCGGAGGACTAGCGGGAGGTCCACATACGCAGTATTTT
V gene: TRBV10-3; D gene: TRBD1; clone size: few; J gene: TRBJ1-5; CDR3 protein: CAIRGTDRRNQPQHF; CDR3 DNA: TGTGCCATCAGAGGGACAGACCGTCGCAATCAGCCCCAGCATTTT
V gene: TRBV5-8; D gene: TRBD1; clone size: NA; J gene: TRBJ1-5; CDR3 protein: CASSAGTGTLLSNQPQHF; CDR3 DNA: TGTGCCAGCAGCGCTGGGACAGGGACCCTCTTAAGCAATCAGCCCCAGCATTTT
V gene: TRBV10-3; D gene: TRBD1; clone size: few; J gene: TRBJ1-2; CDR3 protein: CAITGTGGDGYTF; CDR3 DNA: TGTGCCATCACCGGGACAGGGGGTGACGGCTACACCTTC
V gene: TRBV11-3; D gene: TRBD1; clone size: few; J gene: TRBJ2-7; CDR3 protein: CASSPGGNGAYEQYF; CDR3 DNA: TGTGCCAGCAGCCCAGGGGGTAATGGAGCCTACGAGCAGTACTTC
V gene: TRBV27; D gene: NA; clone size: NA; J gene: TRBJ1-5; CDR3 protein: CASSPFRGNQPQHF; CDR3 DNA: TGTGCCAGCAGTCCCTTCCGGGGCAATCAGCCCCAGCATTTT
V gene: TRBV9; D gene: NA; clone size: NA; J gene: TRBJ1-5; CDR3 protein: CASGGLPGNQPQHF; CDR3 DNA: TGTGCCAGCGGTGGGCTACCGGGCAATCAGCCCCAGCATTTT
V gene: TRBV10-3; D gene: NA; clone size: NA; J gene: TRBJ2-7; CDR3 protein: CAISESGQYYEQYF; CDR3 DNA: TGTGCCATCAGTGAGTCGGGGCAGTACTACGAGCAGTACTTC
V gene: TRBV10-3; D gene: NA; clone size: NA; J gene: TRBJ1-1; CDR3 protein: CAISVQKGQTSNTEAFF; CDR3 DNA: TGTGCCATCAGTGTTCAAAAAGGACAGACCTCGAACACTGAAGCTTTCTTT
V gene: TRBV15; D gene: NA; clone size: NA; J gene: TRBJ1-2; CDR3 protein: CATSGGQPERGYTF; CDR3 DNA: TGTGCCACCAGCGGTGGTCAACCCGAGAGGGGCTACACCTTC
V gene: TRBV7-9; D gene: NA; clone size: once; J gene: TRBJ1-1; CDR3 protein: CASSLALRATEAFF; CDR3 DNA: TGTGCCAGCAGCTTAGCCCTCAGGGCAACTGAAGCTTTCTTT